This T cell receptor beta chain was recorded in a study of human T cells and chemical hapten exposure. Findings and limits, study-wide: Those TCRs sitting above 1 in 1000 frequency stayed the same with DPC sensitization. With patch test score, the counts of PT1 expanded TCRs showed a positive correlation. While controls formed fewer of them, expanded TCRs formed significantly more large CDR3 similarity clusters.

A note on this clonotype: Its matching antigen is unknown.

Authors' data handling: A per-sample median of about 94,000 TCRs was observed, with counts ranging from roughly 20,000 to 750,000. TCRdb passed the RACE reads through MiXCR, listing each CDR3 protein once. The V and J calls, along with clone size, are taken from TCRdb and not from the paper's own processing. The sample lists tens of thousands of distinct CDR3 sequences; roughly a tenth were seen once. Time point specified: patch test 1, 2 weeks after DPC sensitization. Treatment meaning: therapeutic diphenylcyclopropenone sensitization with weekly scalp DPC. The sample here was whole blood, taken in connection with sensitization to the hapten diphenylcyclopropenone (DPC). The origin of this receptor is a man in his forties with alopecia areata. Some clones in this sample may be carry-over from other donors' samples.

CDR3 sequence: CASTDTGEQYV. CDR3 nucleotide sequence: TGCGCCAGCACGGATACAGGAGAGCAGTACGTC. J is TRBJ2-7 and V is TRBV10-2; D may be TRBD1 (5 bases). V dropped 7 bases and J dropped 7 bases, with 11 bases sitting between them. Per germline, CDR1 WSHSY and CDR2 SAAADI. This CDR3 contains 11 residues.